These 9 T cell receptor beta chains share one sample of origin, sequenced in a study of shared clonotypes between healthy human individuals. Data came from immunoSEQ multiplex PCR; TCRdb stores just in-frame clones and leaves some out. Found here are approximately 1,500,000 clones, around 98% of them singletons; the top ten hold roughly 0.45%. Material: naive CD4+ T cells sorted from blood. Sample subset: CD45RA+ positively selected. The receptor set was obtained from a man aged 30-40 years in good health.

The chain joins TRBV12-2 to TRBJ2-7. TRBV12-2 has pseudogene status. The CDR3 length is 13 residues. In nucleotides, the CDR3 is TGTGCAAGTCGAAACATCTACTCCTACGAGCAGTACTTC. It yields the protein CASRNIYSYEQYF.

In DNA form, the CDR3 reads TGTGCCAGCAGTTTTACTAGGAGCGGGGCTTCCTACAATGAGCAGTTCTTC. Encoded protein: CASSFTRSGASYNEQFF. The chain links TRBV28 to TRBJ2-1, with TRBD2 matching over 7 bases. The CDR3 consists of 17 residues. Looked up from germline, CDR1 is MDHEN and CDR2 is SYDVKM. The V and J ends lost 3 bases and 1 base, in that order; junction bases with no gene match: 9.

The CDR3 protein is CSVSSTASGNTIYF. As DNA, the CDR3 is TGCAGCGTTTCGTCGACAGCCTCTGGAAACACCATATATTTT. V and J are TRBV29-1 and TRBJ1-3; possibly TRBD1 for D (5 bases). Deletions cut 5 bases from V and 0 bases from J, with 11 bases between. Germline values: CDR1 SQVTM, CDR2 ANQGSEA. CDR3 length: 14 amino acids.

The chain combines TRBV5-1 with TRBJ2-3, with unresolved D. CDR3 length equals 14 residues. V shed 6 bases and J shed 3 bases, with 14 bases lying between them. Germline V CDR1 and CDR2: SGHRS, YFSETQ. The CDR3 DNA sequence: TGCGCCAGCAAACGGCAAATGGGGACAGATACGCAGTATTTT. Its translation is CASKRQMGTDTQYF.

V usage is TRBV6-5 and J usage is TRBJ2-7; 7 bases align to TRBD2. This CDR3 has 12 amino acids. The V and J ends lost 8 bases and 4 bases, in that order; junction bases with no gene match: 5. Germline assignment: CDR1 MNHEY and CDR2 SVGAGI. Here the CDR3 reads CASRGSTYEQYF. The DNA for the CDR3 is TGTGCCAGCCGCGGGAGTACTTACGAGCAGTACTTC.

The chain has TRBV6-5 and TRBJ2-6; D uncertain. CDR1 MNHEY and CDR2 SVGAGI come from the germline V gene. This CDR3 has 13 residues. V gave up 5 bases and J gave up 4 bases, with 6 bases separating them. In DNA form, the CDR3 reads TGTGCCAGCAGTAGAGCCGGGGCCAACGTCCTGACTTTC. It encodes CASSRAGANVLTF.

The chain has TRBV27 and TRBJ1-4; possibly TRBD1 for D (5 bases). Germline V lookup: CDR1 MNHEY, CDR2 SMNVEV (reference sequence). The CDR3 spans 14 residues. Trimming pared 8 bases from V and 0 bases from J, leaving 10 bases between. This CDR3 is CASGGVATNEKLFF. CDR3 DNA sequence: TGTGCCAGCGGGGGAGTTGCAACTAATGAAAAACTGTTTTTT.

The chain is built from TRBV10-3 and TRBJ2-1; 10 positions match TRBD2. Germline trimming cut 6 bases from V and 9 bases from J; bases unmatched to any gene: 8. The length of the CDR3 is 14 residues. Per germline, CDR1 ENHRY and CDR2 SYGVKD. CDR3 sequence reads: CAISGLAAMSEQFF. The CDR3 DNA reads TGTGCCATCAGCGGACTAGCGGCCATGAGTGAGCAGTTCTTC.

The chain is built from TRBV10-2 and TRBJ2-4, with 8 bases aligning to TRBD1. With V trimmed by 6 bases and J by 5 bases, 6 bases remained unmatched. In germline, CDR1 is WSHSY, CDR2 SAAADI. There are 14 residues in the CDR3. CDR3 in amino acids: CASRLQGVENIQYF. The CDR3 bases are TGCGCCAGCAGACTACAGGGGGTTGAAAACATTCAGTACTTC.